The subject of this entry is one T cell receptor (beta chain). The antigen remains undetermined. Specified time point: pretreatment peripheral blood. Patients presented with locally advanced or metastatic urothelial carcinoma. This sample was included in a study of PD-L1 blockade in urothelial cancer. At the level of the study: Starting in the mid-2010s, patients were given atezolizumab (1,200 mg intravenously every 3 weeks). In terms of prior chemotherapy, patients had received 0 to 3 regimens.

The table came from immunoSEQ multiplex PCR; TCRdb's copy has only in-frame clones and leaves some out. The sample has 85,000 to 90,000 clones, approximately 87% seen once. Study-level points and caveats: Lower pretreatment blood TCR clonality, under the median, predicted better survival, researchers reported.

V shed 0 bases, J shed 1 base, and the junction held 3 bases outside the gene matches. From germline, CDR1 is SGHVS and CDR2 FQNEAQ. This CDR3 has 16 amino acids. The rearrangement joins TRBV7-8 to TRBJ2-7, with 10 bases lining up with TRBD2. Specimen: PBMCs, collected around atezolizumab (anti-PD-L1) treatment. The source is a man between 60 and 75 years old with urothelial cancer. CDR3 coding DNA: TGTGCCAGCAGCTTAGCTGGGACTAGCGTTTCCTACGAGCAGTACTTC. It encodes CASSLAGTSVSYEQYF.